The rows below give T cell receptor beta chains drawn from one sample of a study of blood T cell repertoires in COVID-19. Here immunoSEQ multiplex PCR was the method, and the copy in TCRdb shows in-frame clones only, minus some. The table has 150,000 to 200,000 clones, around nine tenths seen once. The sample taken for sequencing was peripheral blood. These receptor sequences come from a human donor in a cohort sampled during active COVID-19. Each CDR3 is given with its conserved first and last residue. A D gene is named only where the DNA matches it firmly. A row's size may be missing; if present it is once, few, many or a size class.

-	TRBV30	-	TRBJ1-3	TGTGCCTGGAGTTTTTCAGGGATCTCTGGAAACACCATATATTTT	CAWSFSGISGNTIYF
TRBD2	TRBV5-1	-	TRBJ2-3	TGCGCCAGCAGCTTGGCTACTAGCGGGGTCACAGATACGCAGTATTTT	CASSLATSGVTDTQYF
TRBD2	TRBV2	-	TRBJ2-3	TGTGCCAGCAGTGACAGTGCGGGGGGCGCAGATACGCAGTATTTT	CASSDSAGGADTQYF
TRBD2	TRBV14	-	TRBJ2-3	TGTGCCAGCAGCCCCCGTGGAGCGGGAGGACGTGCGGCAGATACGCAGTATTTT	CASSPRGAGGRAADTQYF
TRBD2	TRBV5-1	-	TRBJ2-7	TGCGCCAGCAGCAGTAGCGGGAGACTGTCTTCCCACGAGCAGTACTTC	CASSSSGRLSSHEQYF
-	TRBV7-2	-	TRBJ2-7	TGTGCCAGCAGCTTCGACGCGGCCTACGAGCAGTACTTC	CASSFDAAYEQYF
-	TRBV19	-	TRBJ2-7	TGTGCCAGTAGGTCCACAAACTACGAGCAGTACTTC	CASRSTNYEQYF
TRBD1	TRBV5-8	-	TRBJ2-5	TGTGCCAGCAGCTGGGAGACAGGGAATCAAGAGACCCAGTACTTC	CASSWETGNQETQYF
-	TRBV30	-	TRBJ1-2	TGTGCCTGGACGACTGGACAGCCGTTATATGGCTACACCTTC	CAWTTGQPLYGYTF
TRBD2	TRBV5-1	-	TRBJ2-1	TGCGCCAGCAGCTTGGAAGCGGGAAGCTCCTACAATGAGCAGTTCTTC	CASSLEAGSSYNEQFF
-	TRBV5-1	-	TRBJ1-5	TGCGCCAGCAGCCTGGGACTGAGCAATCAGCCCCAGCATTTT	CASSLGLSNQPQHF
TRBD1	TRBV5-1	-	TRBJ2-7	TGCGCCAGCACTACGGACAGGGGCACCTACGAGCAGTACTTC	CASTTDRGTYEQYF
-	TRBV7-9	-	TRBJ1-6	TGTGCCAGCAGCGTATCCGGTGATTCACCCCTCCACTTT	CASSVSGDSPLHF
-	TRBV18	-	TRBJ2-5	TGTGCCAGCTCACCACCGGCAGGGGTAGAGACCCAGTACTTC	CASSPPAGVETQYF
-	TRBV9	-	TRBJ2-7	TGTGCCAGCAGCGTAGGGTCTGGGGCAGCCTACGAGCAGTACTTC	CASSVGSGAAYEQYF
-	TRBV7-3	-	TRBJ2-1	TGTGCCAGCAGCTCCTCCCGGGTGAGTGAGCAGTTCTTC	CASSSSRVSEQFF
-	TRBV28	-	TRBJ2-5	TGTGCCAGCAGTTTATCCGTCGTAGAGACCCAGTACTTC	CASSLSVVETQYF
-	TRBV18	-	TRBJ2-5	TGTGCCAGCTCCCTTGAAGAGACCCAGTACTTC	CASSLEETQYF
TRBD1	TRBV3-1/TRBV3-2	-	TRBJ1-5	TGTGCCAGCAGCCAAGACCTCGGACAGGGTCACCAGCCCCAGCATTTT	CASSQDLGQGHQPQHF
TRBD2	TRBV9	once	TRBJ2-3	TGTGCCAGCAGCGTAGCTAGCGGGAGGAGGACAGATACGCAGTATTTT	CASSVASGRRTDTQYF
-	TRBV11-2	-	TRBJ2-7	TGTGCCAGCAGCAGCCAGCTTATACCGGGTTACGAGCAGTACTTC	CASSSQLIPGYEQYF
-	TRBV27	-	TRBJ1-1	TGTGCCAGCAGTTTCGGTGGGCCAAACACTGAAGCTTTCTTT	CASSFGGPNTEAFF